A single TCR beta chain is shown here with its context. Its antigen remains unidentified. Per the germline V gene, CDR1 is MNHEY and CDR2 is SVGAGI. This CDR3 is 14 amino acids long. J lost 4 bases, V lost 5 bases, and 3 bases had no gene match. This sample is drawn from a study of radiotherapy plus CTLA-4 blockade in lung cancer. Study-level information: 18% of patients responded objectively, and about 30% achieved disease control.

The data were produced by immunoSEQ multiplex PCR, yet TCRdb's version contains in-frame clones alone and is incomplete. Of some 50,000 clones listed, 84% were seen once; the top ten hold around 4.9%. Overall study results and limits: Early blood T cell clone dynamics reportedly forecast response best, with interferon-beta. Blood TCR clones of tumor origin expanded after radiotherapy plus ipilimumab.

With ipilimumab providing CTLA-4 blockade, focal radiation was administered to patients who had chemo-refractory metastatic non-small-cell lung cancer. The rearrangement links TRBV6-5 to TRBJ1-5; 9 bases are a match to TRBD1. The sample here was peripheral blood, taken from a patient treated with radiotherapy plus ipilimumab. The source of this sequence is a human donor with non-small cell lung cancer whose response to radiotherapy plus ipilimumab could not be evaluated. Here the CDR3 reads CASSLGQGNQPQHF. CDR3 in DNA: TGTGCCAGCAGTCTAGGACAGGGGAATCAGCCCCAGCATTTT.